Each of the 20 T cell receptor beta chains below was sequenced from the same sample in a study of T cells in Graves' hyperthyroidism and ophthalmopathy. RNA transcripts yielded amplified TCR beta CDR3 regions. In the first-round RT-PCR of the TCR CDR3, the HTBI primer set was used. One entry per CDR3 protein results from TCRdb running MiXCR on the multiplex PCR reads. The table includes 450,000 to 700,000 distinct CDR3 sequences, 46% detected once. Sequenced input: peripheral blood or thyroid tissue (not recorded which). These receptors were obtained from an adult woman with Graves' disease, either hyperthyroidism or ophthalmopathy (not recorded which).

V gene TRBV10-3 combines with J gene TRBJ1-5; possible D gene TRBD1, 6 bases. Germline V gene sequence: CDR1 ENHRY, CDR2 SYGVKD. This CDR3 is 14 amino acids long. Trimming removed 6 bases at V and 3 bases at J, with 12 bases between. CDR3 nucleotide sequence: TGTGCCATCAGCCGAGGACAGATCAATCAGCCCCAGCATTTT. It encodes CAISRGQINQPQHF.

V gene TRBV2 combines with J gene TRBJ1-1; 10 bases agree with TRBD1. Germline CDR1 reads SNHLY; CDR2 reads FYNNEI. CDR3 length: 15 residues. V lost 1 base to trimming and J lost 4 bases; unmatched junction nucleotides: 3. The CDR3 sequence: CASSEEGQGGTEAFF. CDR3 bases: TGTGCCAGCAGTGAAGAAGGACAGGGGGGCACTGAAGCTTTCTTT.

This clonotype was seen a handful of times. The rearrangement uses TRBV11-2 and TRBJ2-5; the D is unclear. Trimming left V 3 bases short and J 5 bases short, with 7 bases between. In germline, CDR1 is SGHAT, CDR2 FQNNGV. The CDR3 extends over 12 amino acids. The CDR3 DNA is TGTGCCAGCAGCTTCCAACAGGAGACCCAGTACTTC. Translated, it gives CASSFQQETQYF. Using reference TRBV11-2 and TRBJ2-5 for the parts outside the CDR3, the full variable domain is EAGVAQSPRYKIIEKRQSVAFWCNPISGHATLYWYQQILGQGPKLLIQFQNNGVVDDSQLPKDRFSAERLKGVDSTLKIQPAKLEDSAVYLCASSFQQETQYFGPGTRLLVL.

As to this clonotype: Because the CDR3's place on the DNA is in doubt, the DNA is left out and the CDR3 is given as listed by TCRdb. This chain uses TRBV7-6 with TRBJ1-1. CDR1 is SGHVS and CDR2 is FNYEAQ in the germline V gene. The CDR3 extends over 16 residues, inclusive of both ends. CDR3 in amino acids: CASSFYICSGDSEAFF.

This sequence joins TRBV6-2 or TRBV6-3 and TRBJ1-1; D remains ambiguous. Germline CDR1 MNHEY, CDR2 SVGEGT. V lost 4 bases and J lost 6, with 18 bases in between. There are 15 residues in the CDR3. CDR3 sequence reads: CASSLATPRAAEAFF. CDR3 coding DNA: TGTGCCAGCAGTTTAGCAACGCCCCGGGCGGCTGAAGCTTTCTTT.

This sequence joins TRBV29-1 and TRBJ1-2; 7 positions match TRBD1. The V segment lost 6 bases and the J segment 6 bases; nucleotides outside the gene matches: 7. The CDR3 has 12 residues. Per germline, CDR1 SQVTM and CDR2 ANQGSEA. For the CDR3, the DNA is TGCAGCGTAGATACAGGGGTGAATGGCTACACCTTC. It translates to CSVDTGVNGYTF.

This clonotype was seen ten or more times. In DNA form, the CDR3 reads TGCGCCAGCAGCTTGGCTGTCACTATATATGGCGAGACCCAGTACTTC. Translation gives CASSLAVTIYGETQYF. This chain joins TRBV5-1 and TRBJ2-5; unclear D gene. Germline CDR1 reads SGHRS; CDR2 reads YFSETQ. V was trimmed by 0 bases and J by 5 bases, leaving 17 bases between them. This CDR3 comprises 16 residues.

This rearrangement joins TRBV29-1 to TRBJ2-7; perhaps TRBD2 as D (6 bases). The length of the CDR3 is 13 residues. V lost 4 bases and J lost 3, with 13 bases in between. CDR1 and CDR2 from the germline V gene are SQVTM and ANQGSEA. The CDR3 is CSVVHGGIYEQYF. The CDR3 bases are TGCAGCGTTGTACACGGGGGTATCTACGAGCAGTACTTC.

The chain uses TRBV4-1 and TRBJ2-7; D uncertain. Germline CDR1 and CDR2: MGHRA and YSYEKL. V lost 5 bases and J 5 bases, leaving 16 bases between the germline ends. The CDR3 has 14 amino acids. Here the CDR3 DNA reads TGCGCCAGCAGCTTAAGGCAGGTCCTCCACGAGCAGTACTTC. Translated, it gives CASSLRQVLHEQYF.

Many counts were recorded for this clonotype. The chain uses TRBV11-2 and TRBJ1-1; possible D gene TRBD1, 5 bases. Trimming pared 3 bases from V and 3 bases from J, leaving 8 bases between. The CDR3 totals 13 residues. The germline V gene encodes CDR1 SGHAT and CDR2 FQNNGV. CDR3 protein: CASSLTVDTEAFF. DNA for the CDR3: TGTGCCAGCAGCTTGACAGTGGACACTGAAGCTTTCTTT. Using reference TRBV11-2 and TRBJ1-1 for the parts outside the CDR3, the full variable domain is EAGVAQSPRYKIIEKRQSVAFWCNPISGHATLYWYQQILGQGPKLLIQFQNNGVVDDSQLPKDRFSAERLKGVDSTLKIQPAKLEDSAVYLCASSLTVDTEAFFGQGTRLTVV.

This clonotype was counted many times. V and J are TRBV11-2 and TRBJ1-4; tentatively, D is TRBD1 (6 bases). With 4 bases removed from V and 5 bases from J, the gap between germline ends came to 11 bases. In germline, CDR1 is SGHAT, CDR2 FQNNGV. The CDR3 is 14 residues long. The CDR3 DNA sequence: TGTGCCAGCAGCTCGGGGGCCGGGAATGAAAAACTGTTTTTT. Translating it yields CASSSGAGNEKLFF.

The rearrangement links TRBV28 to TRBJ2-7; D tentatively fits TRBD1 or TRBD2 (5 bases each). Trimming took 5 bases from V and 0 from J, leaving 14 bases between them. The germline gives CDR1 MDHEN, CDR2 SYDVKM. The length of the CDR3 is 15 residues. Here the CDR3 DNA reads TGTGCCAGCAGTGCCCGGGGCACTCTCTCCTACGAGCAGTACTTC. Translation gives CASSARGTLSYEQYF.

This clonotype was found many times. This sequence joins TRBV20-1 and TRBJ1-1; tentative D call: TRBD1 (5 bases). CDR3 length: 12 amino acids. V was clipped by 6 bases and J by 4 bases, with 12 bases between them. CDR1 and CDR2 (germline): DFQATT, SNEGSKA (reference sequence). This chain's CDR3 is CSARRGSTEAFF. In DNA form, the CDR3 reads TGCAGTGCCAGGCGGGGGAGCACTGAAGCTTTCTTT.

This clonotype was counted ten times or more. The V gene is TRBV5-6, the J gene TRBJ2-2; D may be TRBD1 (6 bases). The germline V and J ends were trimmed by 1 base and 13 bases, with 14 bases remaining between them. Per the germline V gene, CDR1 is SGHDT and CDR2 is YYEEEE. The CDR3 length is 13 residues. This CDR3 is CASSLILQGVLFF. CDR3 nucleotides: TGTGCCAGCAGCTTGATTCTACAGGGAGTGCTGTTTTTT. The entire variable domain, with the rest obtained from reference TRBV5-6 and TRBJ2-2, is as follows: DAGVTQSPTHLIKTRGQQVTLRCSPKSGHDTVSWYQQALGQGPQFIFQYYEEEERQRGNFPDRFSGHQFPNYSSELNVNALLLGDSALYLCASSLILQGVLFFGEGSRLTVL.

Ten or more counts support this clonotype. This chain connects TRBV5-8 to TRBJ1-2, with 7 bases matching TRBD1. V gave up 4 bases and J gave up 0 bases; unmatched junction bases: 6. The germline V gene encodes CDR1 SGHTS and CDR2 YDEGEE. The CDR3 length is 15 residues. The CDR3 region is CASSLAGGTNYGYTF. DNA for the CDR3: TGTGCCAGCAGCCTAGCAGGGGGAACTAACTATGGCTACACCTTC.

The chain uses TRBV7-9 and TRBJ1-2, with D tentatively TRBD1 (5 bases). Trimming shortened V by 5 bases and J by 4 bases, and 20 bases separated the two germline ends. This CDR3 contains 16 residues. Germline V gene data show CDR1 as SEHNR and CDR2 as FQNEAQ (reference sequence). The CDR3 sequence: CASSAMGWGEIYGYTF. The CDR3 DNA reads as TGTGCCAGCAGCGCCATGGGGTGGGGGGAGATCTATGGCTACACCTTC.

The V gene is TRBV28, the J gene TRBJ1-1; a weak D match, TRBD1 (6 bases). The CDR3 sequence is 14 residues long. From germline, CDR1 is MDHEN and CDR2 SYDVKM. The germline V and J ends were trimmed by 4 bases and 5 bases, with 14 bases remaining between them. This CDR3 reads CASSWDGGPTEAFF. The CDR3 DNA reads as TGTGCCAGCAGTTGGGACGGGGGGCCTACTGAAGCTTTCTTT.

The rearrangement joins TRBV25-1 to TRBJ1-6; TRBD1 might be the D (5 bases). V lost 10 bases and J 7 bases, leaving 20 bases between the germline ends. Germline CDR1 and CDR2: MGHDK and SYGVNS. This CDR3 comprises 15 residues. Here the CDR3 reads CATGNPGLGNSPLHF. The CDR3 coding sequence is TGTGCCACCGGGAACCCGGGACTGGGGAATTCACCCCTCCACTTT.

This clonotype was found a few times. A junction boundary mismatches the germline segment, possibly from a read error. The gene calls are TRBV10-3 and TRBJ1-2; 8 nucleotides align to TRBD1. The CDR3 sequence is 17 residues long. Germline V lookup: CDR1 ENHRY, CDR2 SYGVKD. CDR3 DNA: TGTGCCAGCAGTGAAGGGAAAAGGACAGGGCGTACCTATGGCTACACCTTC. Protein sequence: CASSEGKRTGRTYGYTF.

This clonotype was seen ten or more times. The chain employs TRBV4-2 and TRBJ1-5, with D maybe TRBD1 (5 bases). The CDR3 extends over 16 amino acids. Trimming took 2 bases from V and 1 from J, leaving 12 bases between them. Germline-derived CDR1 and CDR2 are LGHNA and YNFKEQ. The CDR3 nucleotides are TGTGCCAGCAGCCAAAGTCAGGGCTCCAGCAATCAGCCCCAGCATTTT. It yields the protein CASSQSQGSSNQPQHF.